This T cell receptor beta chain was found in a study of regulatory T cells in long-lasting Graves disease (dated by TCRdb to about 2021). About the full investigation: Newly diagnosed Graves' disease patients had taken antithyroid drugs for less than 3 months. Peripheral blood TCR sequencing and RNA sequencing compared persistent Graves' disease patients with newly diagnosed Graves' disease patients. The study took place in China and was registered as a clinical trial. A total of 33 samples were covered by TCR sequencing, comprising some 13 persistent and around 20 newly diagnosed Graves' disease patients.

Overall study outcomes, separate from this receptor: Persistent Graves' disease patients showed lower TCR Shannon entropy and fewer highly expanded clones than newly diagnosed patients, suggesting clonal expansion. Only the TCR beta chain was sequenced and analyzed. TRBV28, TRBJ1-2 and TRBJ2-5 were preferentially used in persistent disease, while TRBV20-1 and TRBJ2-1 were favored in newly diagnosed disease. The authors acknowledged the small sample size as a limitation that may reduce accuracy. Because the primary lesion, thyroid tissue, could not be accessed, the study looked at peripheral blood alone. Patients with persistent disease shared more public clonotypes (about 2,700) than newly diagnosed patients did (approximately 1,000).

There are 13 amino acids in the CDR3, from cysteine to phenylalanine inclusive. Only CDR3 DNA is held: 39 bases, read in frame from base 1. Looking up the germline V gene (reference sequence) yields CDR1 SEHNR and CDR2 FQNEAQ. Receptor libraries were prepared by multiplex PCR. For sequencing, an Illumina HiSeq 4000 was employed. CDR3 regions were amplified by Arm-PCR with iRepertoire HTBI primers to construct TCR beta libraries. PCR products were gel purified before sequencing. Processing in the source paper ran as follows. A total of roughly 58 TRBV and some 15 TRBJ segments were identified across samples and were used for gene usage analysis of CDR3 amino acid clonotypes. COPE and FqMerger were used to merge the filtered high-quality paired reads into contigs. BLAST was used to align contigs to IMGT TRBV, TRBD and TRBJ reference genes, with CDR3 defined following IMGT. Any clonotype with a frequency above 0.1% was counted as a highly expanded clone. Shannon entropy served as the measure of repertoire diversity, while the Gini coefficient captured V-J evenness. A clonotype was considered public if more than one individual shared it. TCRdb applied fastp at Q25 and MiXCR to the public reads, then kept only in-frame beta chains. CDR3 protein sequences are deduplicated, and each keeps its most common genes and DNA. The V and J calls, along with clone size, are taken from TCRdb and not from the paper's own processing. The sample profile shows about 440,000 distinct CDR3 sequences; about 15% of them were found once. The top ten hold over 15% of the sample.

This sample's time point label indicates: newly diagnosed GD, antithyroid drugs for less than 3 months. RNA was extracted from PBMCs in TRIzol for both TCR sequencing and RNA sequencing. Graves' disease was diagnosed according to American Thyroid Association guidelines. Recruitment of patients was carried out at an endocrinology department in Xi'an, China. Each patient gave about 9.1 milliliters of peripheral blood, collected in an EDTA anticoagulant tube. Ficoll Paque Plus density gradient separation was used to isolate PBMCs, and no further T cell sorting was performed. An Agilent 2100 Bioanalyzer and agarose gel were used to check RNA quality, and a NanoDrop 2000 was used to measure RNA concentration. On this clonotype itself: The antigen it recognizes is unknown. A single base separates this from a much larger clone, so it may be a read error.

The data were also submitted as part of a second study, on T cells in Graves' hyperthyroidism and ophthalmopathy. The second study's authors report: A patient counted as having stable Graves' hyperthyroidism if no progression to ophthalmopathy occurred over 18 months of follow-up. The hyperthyroidism patients were between 18 and 65 years old and newly diagnosed, with a disease duration of less than 2 months. Any patient with an uncontrolled infection, another autoimmune disease, pregnancy or lactation was excluded. Diagnoses were based on clinical symptoms, serum thyroxine and TRAb, thyroid ultrasound and orbital computed tomography. A first-round RT-PCR of the TCR CDR3 used the HTBI primer set with the Qiagen OneStep RT-PCR kit. Most expanded thyroid clonotypes (frequency above 0.001) were also detected in blood, a finding suggesting that blood repertoires may reflect thyroid immune responses. A model built on a 13 V-J signature distinguished ophthalmopathy from stable hyperthyroidism, reaching roughly 88% sensitivity and under 84% specificity in cross-validation and 80%/75% in testing. In validation, the model predicted progression to ophthalmopathy with 60% to 71% sensitivity and 72% to 85% specificity, a median of 6.5 months before onset. TCR V-J signatures able to tell the groups apart were searched for in a discovery cohort of some 100 patients, of whom more than 40 had Graves' ophthalmopathy and 55 to 65 had stable Graves' hyperthyroidism. An independent validation cohort of fewer than 20 hyperthyroidism patients and approximately 17 patients who later progressed to ophthalmopathy tested prospective prediction of ophthalmopathy. For training and testing, the roughly 93 patients in the discovery cohort were randomly divided in a 7:3 ratio. In about 6 Graves' hyperthyroidism patients, the study also compared T-cell repertoires from thyroid tissue with T-cell repertoires from blood. After sampling, hyperthyroidism patients received methimazole starting at 30 mg daily, and ophthalmopathy patients received high-dose intravenous methylprednisolone. A second multiplex PCR round built the libraries, followed by size selection and purification. Paired-end sequencing of the libraries was performed with 100 bp reads on an Illumina HiSeq2000. Raw data were processed with SOAPnuke, discarding reads with adapters, uncalled bases, mean Phred below 15, or no exact constant-primer or identifier match. High-quality paired reads were merged using COPE v1.2.5, and each unique nucleotide sequence was defined as a clonotype. Clonotypes were aligned to IMGT TRBV, TRBD and TRBJ reference segments using MiTCR v1.1. Only V-J combinations with frequency above 0.0001, covering 99% to 99.2% of repertoires, were analysed. A TCS score was defined as the ratio of F50 (clonal expansion) to E x V (chaos), with BLOSUM62-based TCRdist applied between CDR3 peptides within each V-J. Welch's t-statistics and random forest reduced roughly 500 V-J features to around 14, which were used in a naive Bayes classifier (R e1071). No statistical method was used to fix the sample size in advance, and group allocation was not hidden from the investigators. According to the paper, TCR Vbeta CDR3 sequencing was carried out on 120 to 150 peripheral blood samples, which came from fewer than 50 ophthalmopathy, under 80 hyperthyroidism and approximately 17 progressor patients.

The sequence joins TRBV7-9 to TRBJ2-7; the D gene lacks a confident call. This material consisted of peripheral blood mononuclear cells (PBMCs), taken at new diagnosis, from a patient treated with antithyroid drugs. The source is a woman aged 25 to 39 with Graves disease. Donor details come from another sample of the same person, matched by shared clones. The DNA sequence reads TGTGCCGGCAGCCTCGATGAAACCTACGAGCAGTACTTC. Its protein product is CAGSLDETYEQYF.